This T cell receptor beta chain stems from a study of early T cells in non-severe SARS-CoV-2 infection. TCRdb ran MiXCR on the 5' RACE reads and lists one entry per CDR3 protein. This table holds about 64,000 distinct CDR3 sequences, 20% to 25% found once. The CDR3 is 15 residues long. The V and J ends lost 6 bases and 3 bases respectively, with 15 bases between them. Germline CDR1 is KGHSH and CDR2 is LQKENI. The chain links TRBV18 to TRBJ2-1; D is possibly TRBD1 (6 bases). This TCR was sampled from an adult who was a healthcare worker with PCR-confirmed SARS-CoV-2 infection or an uninfected control (not recorded which). The specimen was whole blood, collected at baseline. CDR3 DNA sequence: TGTGCCAGCTCGCACCCGAAGGGGGACTACAATGAGCAGTTCTTC. This translates into CASSHPKGDYNEQFF.